The clone carrying this T cell receptor beta chain was seen at least ten times. Antigen specificity is unknown. J gave up 9 bases and V 2 bases, and 9 bases lay outside the gene matches. In germline, CDR1 is DFQATT, CDR2 SNEGSKA (reference sequence). The CDR3 runs to 15 residues. Quantitative 5'-RACE with molecular barcodes was used to make the TCR beta libraries. TCRdb used MiXCR to reprocess the 5' RACE reads, holding one entry per CDR3 protein. Of 300,000 to 350,000 distinct CDR3 sequences listed, less than 25% are singletons. The sample belongs to a study of CD8 T cells in ankylosing spondylitis. Overall study results and limits: Reportedly, matched ankylosing spondylitis synovial fluid was significantly enriched for disease-linked clones.

The rearrangement joins TRBV20-1 to TRBJ2-1; 11 nucleotides match TRBD2. Input material: blood, either unsorted or a sorted T cell fraction (not recorded which). This clonotype originated in a female donor with ankylosing spondylitis or in good health (not recorded which). Here the CDR3 DNA reads TGCAGTGCTAGACTCTTAGCGGGAGGGCCTGTTGAGCAGTTCTTC. Residues: CSARLLAGGPVEQFF.